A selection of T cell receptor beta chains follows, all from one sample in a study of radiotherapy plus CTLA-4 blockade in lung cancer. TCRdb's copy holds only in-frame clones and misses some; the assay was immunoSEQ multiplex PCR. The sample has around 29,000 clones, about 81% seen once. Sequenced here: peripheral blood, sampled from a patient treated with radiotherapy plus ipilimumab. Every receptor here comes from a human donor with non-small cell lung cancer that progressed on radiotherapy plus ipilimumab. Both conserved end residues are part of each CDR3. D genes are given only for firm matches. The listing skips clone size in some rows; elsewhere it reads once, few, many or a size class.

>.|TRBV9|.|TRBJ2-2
CASSEGYGGELFF
TGTGCCAGCAGCGAGGGGTACGGCGGGGAGCTGTTTTTT
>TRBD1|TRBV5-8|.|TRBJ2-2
CASSSGQGVGELFF
TGTGCCAGCAGCTCAGGACAGGGAGTCGGGGAGCTGTTTTTT
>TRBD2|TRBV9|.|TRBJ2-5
CASSVDDSGKTQYF
TGTGCCAGCAGCGTAGACGATAGCGGGAAGACCCAGTACTTC
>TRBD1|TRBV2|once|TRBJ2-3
CASSGRTGVRDTQYF
TGTGCCAGCTCGGGGCGGACAGGGGTGAGAGATACGCAGTATTTT
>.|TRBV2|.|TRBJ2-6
CASSLDRSSGANVLTF
TGTGCCAGCAGTCTCGACAGAAGCTCTGGGGCCAACGTCCTGACTTTC
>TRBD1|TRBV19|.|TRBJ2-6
CASWDSSGANVLTF
TGTGCCAGTTGGGACAGCTCTGGGGCCAACGTCCTGACTTTC
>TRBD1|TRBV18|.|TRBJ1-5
CASSVGQGYQPQHF
TGTGCCAGCTCAGTAGGACAGGGCTATCAGCCCCAGCATTTT
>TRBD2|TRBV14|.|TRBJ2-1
CASSQDLAGLDNEQFF
TGTGCCAGCAGCCAAGACCTAGCGGGACTGGATAATGAGCAGTTCTTC
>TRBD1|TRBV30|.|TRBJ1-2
CAWSAVGQGASYGYTF
TGTGCCTGGAGCGCCGTAGGACAGGGGGCGAGCTATGGCTACACCTTC
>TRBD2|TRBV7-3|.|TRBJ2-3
CASSTQGGLAGTDTQYF
TGTGCCAGCAGCACCCAGGGCGGACTAGCTGGCACAGATACGCAGTATTTT
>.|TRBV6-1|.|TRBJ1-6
CASSDTYNSPLHF
TGTGCCAGCAGTGATACCTATAATTCACCCCTCCACTTT
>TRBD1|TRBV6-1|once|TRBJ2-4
CASSEALSGGVKNIQYF
TGTGCCAGCAGTGAAGCGCTCTCAGGGGGCGTAAAAAACATTCAGTACTTC
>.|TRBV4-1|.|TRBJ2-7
CASSQGGAYEQYF
TGCGCCAGCAGCCAAGGCGGAGCCTACGAGCAGTACTTC
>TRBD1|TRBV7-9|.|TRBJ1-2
CASSSSPYRQGSTYGYTF
TGTGCCAGCAGCTCCTCCCCGTACCGACAGGGGAGTACGTATGGCTACACCTTC
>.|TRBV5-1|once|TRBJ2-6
CASSLPHYYSGANVLTF
TGCGCCAGCAGCTTGCCCCATTACTACTCTGGGGCCAACGTCCTGACTTTC
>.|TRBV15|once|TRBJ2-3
CATSRDMVAPYTQYF
TGTGCCACCAGCAGAGATATGGTAGCTCCCTATACGCAGTATTTT
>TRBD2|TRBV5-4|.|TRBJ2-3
CASNFGTSGNTDTQYF
TGTGCCAGCAACTTCGGGACTAGCGGTAACACAGATACGCAGTATTTT
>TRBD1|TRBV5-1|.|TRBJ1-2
CASSPQGGTLNYGYTF
TGCGCCAGCAGCCCACAGGGGGGAACCCTTAACTATGGCTACACCTTC
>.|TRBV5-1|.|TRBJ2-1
CASSQGVGNEQFF
TGCGCCAGCAGCCAAGGGGTGGGAAATGAGCAGTTCTTC
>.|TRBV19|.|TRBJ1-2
CASSATAAIYGYTF
TGTGCCAGTAGTGCGACCGCGGCCATCTATGGCTACACCTTC